The 20 T cell receptor beta chains in this list originate from one sample, sequenced in a study of cytomegalovirus exposure and HLA in healthy donors. The PCR made use of 60 Vbeta and 13 Jbeta primers. Sequenced by immunoSEQ multiplex PCR; TCRdb stores in-frame clones only, minus some. The repertoire holds around 74,000 clones, with 79% as singletons. The sequenced sample consisted of PBMCs. The receptors were gathered from a man between 25 and 39 years old in good health and CMV-seronegative.

The table lists this clone with a count of one. The chain has TRBV6-5 and TRBJ2-7; D unclear. The germline V and J ends were trimmed by 2 bases and 2 bases, with 7 bases remaining between them. The V gene's germline CDR1 is MNHEY and CDR2 SVGAGI. There are 13 residues in the CDR3. CDR3 coding DNA: TGTGCCAGCAGTTACACCGGAGCCTACGAGCAGTACTTC. It codes for CASSYTGAYEQYF.

The chain has TRBV7-9 and TRBJ1-2, with D tentatively TRBD1 (6 bases). This CDR3 has 17 amino acids. CDR1 is SEHNR, CDR2 FQNEAQ, per germline (reference sequence). Trimming stripped 5 bases from V and 2 bases from J, with 21 bases between. The CDR3 reads CASSPFRDTYSNYGYTF. The CDR3 nucleotides read TGTGCCAGCAGCCCCTTTAGGGACACCTATTCCAACTATGGCTACACCTTC.

The V call is TRBV19, the J call TRBJ1-5; no clear D. The germline CDR1 and CDR2 sequences are LNHDA and SQIVND (reference sequence). This CDR3 spans 14 amino acids. V lost 5 bases and J 5 bases, leaving 13 bases between the germline ends. The CDR3 reads CASSFRSGHQPQHF. The CDR3 DNA reads as TGTGCCAGTAGTTTCCGATCTGGGCATCAGCCCCAGCATTTT.

The chain combines TRBV7-9 with TRBJ1-4; 7 bases line up with TRBD1. Germline CDR1 SEHNR, CDR2 FQNEAQ (reference sequence). The CDR3 covers 17 residues. V trimming: 5 bases; J trimming: 3 bases; junction bases outside the gene matches: 12. The CDR3 DNA sequence: TGTGCCAGCAGCCACGTCCTGAGGGACAGTTCTAATGAAAAACTGTTTTTT. Protein: CASSHVLRDSSNEKLFF.

By proportion, this clone is medium-sized. This chain connects TRBV7-9 to TRBJ1-6, with D possibly being TRBD1 (5 bases). V was shortened by 10 bases and J by 6 bases, with 10 bases between the two germline ends. The CDR3 length is 12 residues. CDR1 is SEHNR and CDR2 is FQNEAQ in the germline V gene (reference sequence). The CDR3: CATQRGNSPLHF. The CDR3 DNA reads as TGTGCCACCCAAAGGGGTAATTCACCCCTCCACTTT.

The rearrangement joins TRBV28 to TRBJ1-2, with TRBD1 as a possible D gene (5 bases). V lost 7 bases and J 4 bases, leaving 19 bases between the germline ends. Germline values: CDR1 MDHEN, CDR2 SYDVKM. The CDR3 totals 15 residues. CDR3 nucleotides: TGTGCCAGCATGGGTGGGGCACCGTTACCCTATGGCTACACCTTC. Translated, it gives CASMGGAPLPYGYTF.

The chain links TRBV5-4 to TRBJ2-5, with 8 positions matching TRBD1. The V gene's germline CDR1 is SGHNT and CDR2 YYREEE (reference sequence). This CDR3 is built from 16 residues. The V segment lost 4 bases and the J segment 5 bases; nucleotides outside the gene matches: 13. The CDR3 coding sequence is TGTGCCAGCAGCCCGGCGGGACAGGCGGGCGGGGAGACCCAGTACTTC. This gives the protein CASSPAGQAGGETQYF.

V and J are TRBV7-2 and TRBJ1-4, with D possibly matching TRBD1 (6 bases). V was pared by 5 bases and J by 8 bases, with 21 bases between. Germline CDR1 is SGHTA and CDR2 is FQGNSA. The CDR3 covers 16 residues. CDR3 loop: CASSPIETGLEEKLFF. CDR3 coding DNA: TGTGCCAGCAGCCCCATCGAGACAGGCTTGGAGGAAAAACTGTTTTTT.

This clone was recorded a few times. One junction end disagrees with the germline gene, perhaps due to a read error. The chain combines TRBV7-9 with TRBJ2-7; D remains ambiguous. This CDR3 region has 12 residues. Per germline, CDR1 SEHNR and CDR2 FQNEAQ (reference sequence). The CDR3 loop reads CSSADGDEEQYF. CDR3 coding DNA: TGTTCCAGCGCAGACGGAGACGAGGAGCAGTACTTC.

The chain combines TRBV4-3 with TRBJ2-7, with D possibly being TRBD1 (6 bases). Per the germline V gene, CDR1 is LGHNA and CDR2 is YSLEER. This CDR3 has 15 amino acids. The germline V and J ends were trimmed by 1 base and 6 bases, with 16 bases remaining between them. The CDR3 reads CASSQVTGRGSEQYF. The CDR3 bases are TGCGCCAGCAGCCAAGTCACCGGCAGGGGTAGCGAGCAGTACTTC.

This chain connects TRBV7-8 to TRBJ2-2; 10 positions match TRBD2. The CDR3 totals 16 residues. The V segment lost 1 base and the J segment 7 bases; nucleotides outside the gene matches: 6. CDR1 SGHVS and CDR2 FQNEAQ come from the germline V gene. CDR3 nucleotides: TGTGCCAGCAGCTTAGTCCTAGCGGGGGAACACGGGGAGCTGTTTTTT. It encodes CASSLVLAGEHGELFF. Looking up the rest from reference TRBV7-8 and TRBJ2-2 gives the full variable domain: GAGVSQSPRYKVAKRGQDVALRCDPISGHVSLFWYQQALGQGPEFLTYFQNEAQLDKSGLPSDRFFAERPEGSVSTLKIQRTQQEDSAVYLCASSLVLAGEHGELFFGEGSRLTVL.

Note on this clone: The sample holds other DNA sequences that translate to the same CDR3. The V gene is TRBV11-2, the J gene TRBJ2-7; D is unresolved. CDR3 length: 12 residues. The germline V gene encodes CDR1 SGHAT and CDR2 FQNNGV. Trimming shortened V by 3 bases and J by 4 bases, and 7 bases separated the two germline ends. The CDR3 DNA reads TGTGCCAGCAGCTTCGGCGGTTACGAGCAGTACTTC. It yields the protein CASSFGGYEQYF.

The genes are TRBV2 and TRBJ1-4; tentatively, D is TRBD1 (6 bases). The V gene's germline CDR1 is SNHLY and CDR2 FYNNEI. With 2 bases removed from V and 4 bases from J, the gap between germline ends came to 11 bases. The CDR3 spans 15 residues. CDR3 sequence reads: CASSESGVINEKLFF. The CDR3 coding sequence is TGTGCCAGCAGTGAATCAGGGGTGATTAATGAAAAACTGTTTTTT.

V is TRBV7-6 and J is TRBJ1-1; maybe TRBD1 (5 bases). The CDR3 spans 20 residues. In germline, CDR1 is SGHVS, CDR2 FNYEAQ. V dropped 1 base and J dropped 1 base, with 25 bases sitting between them. The CDR3 loop reads CASSLEEPLSQVPTNTEAFF. For the CDR3, the DNA is TGTGCCAGCAGCTTAGAAGAACCCCTTTCACAGGTCCCGACGAACACTGAAGCTTTCTTT.

The rearrangement uses TRBV11-2 and TRBJ2-5; D is possibly TRBD2 (5 bases). The CDR3 sequence is 15 residues long. Germline-derived CDR1 and CDR2 are SGHAT and FQNNGV. Trimming cost V 5 bases and J 2 bases, with 15 bases left between them. CDR3 loop: CASSGRGYPQETQYF. CDR3 sequence (DNA): TGTGCCAGCAGCGGGAGAGGGTACCCACAAGAGACCCAGTACTTC. Filled out from reference TRBV11-2 and TRBJ2-5, the complete variable domain reads EAGVAQSPRYKIIEKRQSVAFWCNPISGHATLYWYQQILGQGPKLLIQFQNNGVVDDSQLPKDRFSAERLKGVDSTLKIQPAKLEDSAVYLCASSGRGYPQETQYFGPGTRLLVL.

A few counts support this clone. The chain links TRBV5-4 to TRBJ1-2; TRBD1 matches 12 bases. Germline V gene data show CDR1 as SGHNT and CDR2 as YYREEE (reference sequence). V lost 3 bases to trimming and J lost 5 bases; unmatched junction nucleotides: 8. This CDR3 is 16 amino acids long. The CDR3 sequence is CASSSPGDRGRYGYTF. The CDR3 DNA reads TGTGCCAGCAGCTCTCCGGGGGACAGGGGGCGTTATGGCTACACCTTC. Full variable domain (missing parts from reference TRBV5-4 and TRBJ1-2): ETGVTQSPTHLIKTRGQQVTLRCSSQSGHNTVSWYQQALGQGPQFIFQYYREEENGRGNFPPRFSGLQFPNYSSELNVNALELDDSALYLCASSSPGDRGRYGYTFGSGTRLTVV.

The chain is built from TRBV7-8 and TRBJ1-6; 8 bases are a match to TRBD1. The length of the CDR3 is 15 residues. J lost 9 bases, V lost 3 bases, and 7 bases had no gene match. Germline V lookup: CDR1 SGHVS, CDR2 FQNEAQ. Here the CDR3 reads CASSFTTGDPSPLHF. The CDR3 DNA reads TGTGCCAGCAGCTTTACGACAGGGGACCCTTCACCCCTCCACTTT.

CDR3 amino acids: CASSKPGLAGHTGELFF. CDR3 bases: TGTGCCAGCAGCAAACCGGGACTAGCGGGGCACACCGGGGAGCTGTTTTTT. This chain uses TRBV5-6 with TRBJ2-2; 13 bases are shared with TRBD2. The junction had 6 bases not matched to a gene; V was cut back by 4 bases and J by 3 bases. The germline gives CDR1 SGHDT, CDR2 YYEEEE. The CDR3 contains 17 residues.

The chain is built from TRBV27 and TRBJ2-7, with 8 bases fitting TRBD1. Germline V gives CDR1 MNHEY, CDR2 SMNVEV (reference sequence). V dropped 3 bases and J dropped 4; count of bases not matched to a gene: 14. CDR3 length equals 17 residues. The CDR3 protein is CASSLSPRGPPQYEQYF. The DNA of the CDR3 is TGTGCCAGCAGTTTGTCGCCCAGGGGGCCTCCCCAATACGAGCAGTACTTC.

V is TRBV11-2 and J is TRBJ2-5, with D hard to call. Between the trimmed V and J ends, which lost 1 base and 5 bases, there was a span of 8 bases. Germline V gene data show CDR1 as SGHAT and CDR2 as FQNNGV. The CDR3 is 13 residues long. CDR3 in amino acids: CASSLGIRETQYF. In DNA, the CDR3 is TGTGCCAGCAGCTTAGGTATCCGGGAGACCCAGTACTTC.